Presented here are 20 T cell receptor beta chains from one specimen sequenced in a study of blood T cell repertoires in COVID-19. Assay: immunoSEQ multiplex PCR; the TCRdb copy retains only in-frame clones and omits some. Of approximately 50,000 clones detected, around 90% appear once; the ten largest clones hold around 6.9%. The specimen sequenced was peripheral blood. These receptors came from a man aged 45-65 years with active COVID-19.

The chain recombines TRBV2 with TRBJ2-2; the match to TRBD1 covers 10 bases. In germline, CDR1 is SNHLY, CDR2 FYNNEI. V lost 6 bases to trimming and J lost 5 bases; unmatched junction nucleotides: 3. The CDR3 extends over 14 amino acids. CDR3 coding DNA: TGTGCCAGCAGCGGGGACAGGGGTACCGGGGAGCTGTTTTTT. It is translated as CASSGDRGTGELFF.

This chain uses TRBV7-9 with TRBJ2-7; 7 bases line up with TRBD1. V was pared by 4 bases and J by 1 base, with 4 bases of the junction left unmatched. Germline CDR1 is SEHNR and CDR2 is FQNEAQ (reference sequence). The CDR3 is 14 residues long. The CDR3 DNA sequence: TGTGCCAGCAGCTCCCCGGGACAGTCCTACGAGCAGTACTTC. This translates into CASSSPGQSYEQYF. Complete variable domain (other parts from reference TRBV7-9 and TRBJ2-7): DTGVSQNPRHKITKRGQNVTFRCDPISEHNRLYWYRQTLGQGPEFLTYFQNEAQLEKSRLLSDRFSAERPKGSFSTLEIQRTEQGDSAMYLCASSSPGQSYEQYFGPGTRLTVT.

V is TRBV21-1 and J is TRBJ2-5; the D call of TRBD1 is as the table states it, not checked on the DNA. TRBV21-1 corresponds to a pseudogene. The length of the CDR3 is 16 residues. The CDR3 loop reads CASSLVGTEVIVTQYF. The CDR3 nucleotides read TGTGCCAGCAGTCTCGTCGGGACAGAGGTAATAGTGACCCAGTACTTC.

This rearrangement joins TRBV4-1 to TRBJ2-1; 7 positions match TRBD2. CDR3 length: 19 residues. Germline V gene sequence: CDR1 MGHRA, CDR2 YSYEKL. J gave up 4 bases and V 0 bases, and 15 bases lay outside the gene matches. The DNA of the CDR3 is TGCGCCAGCAGCCAAGAGTTCGGCCTAGCGGCAACTTTTTACAATGAGCAGTTCTTC. It translates to CASSQEFGLAATFYNEQFF.

The count of this clone is one. The chain is built from TRBV3-1 (or the pseudogene TRBV3-2) and TRBJ2-2; 9 bases line up with TRBD2. The trim removed 0 bases at V and 6 bases at J, leaving 11 bases unmatched. The CDR3 extends over 18 amino acids. The germline V gene has CDR1 LGHDT and CDR2 YNNKEL (reference sequence). The CDR3 DNA is TGTGCCAGCAGCCAAGATCTGGAGACTAGCGGTAGGGCCGGGGAGCTGTTTTTT. Its protein product is CASSQDLETSGRAGELFF.

The chain couples TRBV5-5 to TRBJ2-7; D call uncertain. The germline V gene has CDR1 SGHKS and CDR2 YYEKEE (reference sequence). V was shortened by 2 bases and J by 2 bases, with 14 bases between the two germline ends. The CDR3 has 15 amino acids. CDR3 protein: CASSLLLSIPYEQYF. DNA of the CDR3: TGTGCCAGCAGCTTACTTCTGAGTATCCCCTACGAGCAGTACTTC.

The CDR3: CASWSGGAPDTQYF. Here the CDR3 DNA reads TGTGCCAGCTGGTCGGGGGGGGCCCCGGATACGCAGTATTTT. V is TRBV6-5 and J is TRBJ2-3, with TRBD2 matching over 8 bases. The CDR3 has 14 residues. Trimming cost V 8 bases and J 6 bases; bases outside gene matches: 10. The germline V gene encodes CDR1 MNHEY and CDR2 SVGAGI.

V is TRBV6-2 or TRBV6-3 and J is TRBJ2-1; 14 bases agree with TRBD2. Germline V lookup: CDR1 MNHEY, CDR2 SVGEGT. The J segment lost 10 bases and the V segment lost 6 bases, leaving 8 bases of the junction unmatched. The CDR3 runs to 15 residues. CDR3 bases: TGTGCCAGCAGCCGGGGACTAGCGGGAGTTCTAGAGCAGTTCTTC. Its translation: CASSRGLAGVLEQFF.

The chain couples TRBV5-1 to TRBJ2-7, with 7 bases fitting TRBD1. This CDR3 contains 14 residues. Germline assignment: CDR1 SGHRS and CDR2 YFSETQ. The junction had 7 bases not matched to a gene; V was cut back by 7 bases and J by 0 bases. The CDR3 coding sequence is TGCGCCAGCGCACCCGGGACAGCCTCCTACGAGCAGTACTTC. Protein sequence: CASAPGTASYEQYF.

This clone was observed a handful of times. This rearrangement joins TRBV30 to TRBJ2-7; D is unclear. CDR3 length: 11 residues. V lost 1 base and J lost 4, with 5 bases in between. Germline V gene lookup returns CDR1 GTSNPN and CDR2 SVGIG (reference sequence). In DNA form, the CDR3 reads TGTGCCTGGAGTGGAGGATACGAGCAGTACTTC. Encoded protein: CAWSGGYEQYF.

The chain couples TRBV6-5 to TRBJ1-5, with 9 bases that match TRBD1. Germline CDR1 MNHEY, CDR2 SVGAGI. This CDR3 has 14 residues. Losses at the gene ends were 4 bases for V and 5 bases for J; bases not matched to a gene: 3. DNA of the CDR3: TGTGCCAGCAGTTCACAGGGGGCCCATCAGCCCCAGCATTTT. As protein: CASSSQGAHQPQHF.

This chain uses TRBV3-1 (or the pseudogene TRBV3-2) with TRBJ1-5; a possible D gene is TRBD1 (6 bases). Between the trimmed V and J ends, which lost 3 bases and 4 bases, there was a span of 13 bases. The CDR3 is 15 residues long. Looked up from germline, CDR1 is LGHDT and CDR2 is YNNKEL (reference sequence). CDR3: CASSHTDRLNQPQHF. In nucleotides, the CDR3 is TGTGCCAGCAGCCACACCGACAGGTTAAATCAGCCCCAGCATTTT.

V gene TRBV2 combines with J gene TRBJ2-7, with 8 bases fitting TRBD2. The CDR3 is 15 residues long. J gave up 6 bases and V 2 bases, and 9 bases lay outside the gene matches. The germline CDR1 and CDR2 sequences are SNHLY and FYNNEI. This chain's CDR3 is CASSERAGGPSEQYF. The DNA for the CDR3 is TGTGCCAGCAGTGAACGGGCGGGGGGCCCTTCCGAGCAGTACTTC. The whole variable domain, filled in from reference TRBV2 and TRBJ2-7, reads EPEVTQTPSHQVTQMGQEVILRCVPISNHLYFYWYRQILGQKVEFLVSFYNNEISEKSEIFDDQFSVERPDGSNFTLKIRSTKLEDSAMYFCASSERAGGPSEQYFGPGTRLTVT.

The rearrangement uses TRBV20-1 and TRBJ2-5; D might be TRBD2 (6 bases). CDR3 size: 11 residues. Trimming took 7 bases from V and 4 from J, leaving 10 bases between them. Germline CDR1 DFQATT, CDR2 SNEGSKA (reference sequence). CDR3 coding DNA: TGCAGTGGGGAAGCGGGAGAGACCCAGTACTTC. It translates to CSGEAGETQYF.

Concerning this clone itself: This same CDR3 is encoded by further DNA sequences in the sample. The chain couples TRBV27 to TRBJ1-5; tentatively, D is TRBD1 (6 bases). This CDR3 contains 15 residues. Deletions cut 3 bases from V and 6 bases from J, with 15 bases between. CDR1 and CDR2 (germline): MNHEY, SMNVEV (reference sequence). The CDR3 region has the DNA TGTGCCAGCAGTTTGGTGGGGCAGGGGACTCAGCCCCAGCATTTT. As protein: CASSLVGQGTQPQHF.

This chain connects TRBV12-3 or TRBV12-4 to TRBJ2-1; D is unresolved. V lost 6 bases and J lost 7, with 7 bases in between. The CDR3 extends over 11 amino acids. The CDR3 here is CASSRINEQFF. CDR3 nucleotides: TGTGCCAGCAGCCGTATTAATGAGCAGTTCTTC.

The CDR3, as DNA: TGTGCCAGCAGTACAGCGGGGGGGTGGAGCACAGATACGCAGTATTTT. Protein sequence: CASSTAGGWSTDTQYF. The chain is built from TRBV2 and TRBJ2-3; 10 nucleotides agree with TRBD2. The germline CDR1 and CDR2 sequences are SNHLY and FYNNEI. The CDR3 extends over 16 amino acids. Trimming at V came to 5 bases and at J to 0 bases, leaving 5 bases not matched to a gene. Together with reference TRBV2 and TRBJ2-3, the CDR3 gives the full variable domain: EPEVTQTPSHQVTQMGQEVILRCVPISNHLYFYWYRQILGQKVEFLVSFYNNEISEKSEIFDDQFSVERPDGSNFTLKIRSTKLEDSAMYFCASSTAGGWSTDTQYFGPGTRLTVL.

The genes are TRBV4-2 and TRBJ1-2; D is unclear. The V end lost 4 bases, the J end lost 2 bases, and 17 bases lay between the germline ends. The CDR3 length is 16 residues. Germline V gives CDR1 LGHNA, CDR2 YNFKEQ. The CDR3 reads CASSRNPVGGNYGYTF. CDR3 DNA: TGTGCCAGCAGCCGGAACCCGGTAGGCGGGAACTATGGCTACACCTTC.

The chain links TRBV19 to TRBJ2-7; D may be TRBD1 (8 bases). The CDR3 is 15 amino acids. V was pared by 4 bases and J by 6 bases, with 19 bases between. The V gene's germline CDR1 is LNHDA and CDR2 SQIVND (reference sequence). Here the CDR3 DNA reads TGTGCCAGTAGTACCACAGGGGGACCGGGGGGCGAGCAGTACTTC. Translation gives CASSTTGGPGGEQYF.

The rearrangement links TRBV2 to TRBJ2-7; TRBD2 agrees at 9 bases. CDR1 is SNHLY and CDR2 is FYNNEI in the germline V gene. CDR3 size: 16 residues. V lost 6 bases to trimming and J lost 3 bases; unmatched junction nucleotides: 12. CDR3 in amino acids: CASRGPQTSGHYEQYF. CDR3 nucleotide sequence: TGTGCCAGCAGGGGCCCCCAGACTAGCGGACACTACGAGCAGTACTTC. The entire variable domain, with the rest obtained from reference TRBV2 and TRBJ2-7, is as follows: EPEVTQTPSHQVTQMGQEVILRCVPISNHLYFYWYRQILGQKVEFLVSFYNNEISEKSEIFDDQFSVERPDGSNFTLKIRSTKLEDSAMYFCASRGPQTSGHYEQYFGPGTRLTVT.